These 19 T cell receptor beta chains originate from one sample sequenced in a study of cytomegalovirus exposure and HLA in healthy donors. Assay used: immunoSEQ multiplex PCR; TCRdb lists only in-frame clones, some missing. The sample lists 75,000 to 90,000 clones; 90% to 97% were seen once. The material sequenced was PBMCs. These receptors originate from a man between 18 and 29 years old in good health and CMV-seropositive.

The rearrangement uses TRBV7-8 and TRBJ2-7, with TRBD2 matching over 9 bases. V was pared by 1 base and J by 3 bases, with 4 bases of the junction left unmatched. This CDR3 region has 15 residues. Germline CDR1 and CDR2: SGHVS and FQNEAQ. The CDR3 region is CASSLDQAGGYEQYF. The CDR3 DNA sequence: TGTGCCAGCAGCTTAGATCAAGCGGGAGGCTACGAGCAGTACTTC.

This chain links TRBV30 with TRBJ1-1, with D uncertain. CDR1 is GTSNPN and CDR2 is SVGIG in the germline V gene (reference sequence). V was trimmed by 0 bases and J by 1 base, leaving 9 bases between them. The CDR3 extends over 14 amino acids. CDR3 amino acids: CAWSVLRRNTEAFF. The CDR3 nucleotides are TGTGCCTGGAGTGTACTACGGAGGAACACTGAAGCTTTCTTT.

The V and J genes are TRBV10-3 and TRBJ2-3; TRBD2 matches at 7 bases. This CDR3 has 16 amino acids. Germline CDR1 ENHRY, CDR2 SYGVKD. V was clipped by 2 bases and J by 0 bases; unmatched bases: 5. The CDR3 sequence: CAISEGLADSTDTQYF. In DNA, the CDR3 is TGTGCCATCAGTGAGGGCCTAGCGGATAGCACAGATACGCAGTATTTT.

The chain combines TRBV19 with TRBJ2-3; 7 nucleotides agree with TRBD2. This CDR3 region has 16 residues. Trimming removed 3 bases from V and 7 bases from J; junction bases left unmatched: 13. The V gene's germline CDR1 is LNHDA and CDR2 SQIVND (reference sequence). CDR3 coding DNA: TGTGCCAGTAGTATTTCGGCGGGAGTCACGAGAAATACGCAGTATTTT. This codes for CASSISAGVTRNTQYF.

The J gene is TRBJ1-5, the V gene TRBV11-2; D not resolved. V dropped 5 bases and J dropped 3 bases, with 17 bases sitting between them. CDR3 length equals 16 residues. Germline-derived CDR1 and CDR2 are SGHAT and FQNNGV. The CDR3 DNA sequence: TGTGCCAGCAGCCCCGGGTCGGGGAGGGCCAATCAGCCCCAGCATTTT. Translated, it gives CASSPGSGRANQPQHF.

The chain is built from TRBV5-1 and TRBJ2-5, with TRBD1 matching 9 bases. J was trimmed by 5 bases and V by 0 bases; bases with no gene match: 8. The germline V gene has CDR1 SGHRS and CDR2 YFSETQ. The CDR3 runs 16 residues. CDR3 DNA: TGCGCCAGCAGCTTGGCGGGACAGGGTGCTGTGGAGACCCAGTACTTC. Its translation: CASSLAGQGAVETQYF.

The chain joins TRBV7-9 to TRBJ1-5, with D possibly being TRBD1 (5 bases). Germline V gene lookup returns CDR1 SEHNR and CDR2 FQNEAQ (reference sequence). The CDR3 spans 15 residues. V was trimmed by 1 base and J by 4 bases, leaving 11 bases between them. CDR3 loop: CASSLGLGGNQPQHF. The CDR3 DNA reads as TGTGCCAGCAGCTTAGGGTTGGGGGGAAATCAGCCCCAGCATTTT.

The V gene is TRBV7-2, the J gene TRBJ2-1; weak D call: TRBD1 (5 bases). V lost 5 bases, J lost 3 bases, and 8 bases lay in between. The CDR3 contains 13 residues. Per germline, CDR1 SGHTA and CDR2 FQGNSA. The CDR3 region is CASSTTGYNEQFF. The CDR3 nucleotides read TGTGCCAGCAGCACCACAGGCTACAATGAGCAGTTCTTC.

The rearrangement uses TRBV4-1 and TRBJ1-2, with TRBD1 identical over 10 bases. Trimming at V came to 1 base and at J to 2 bases, leaving 1 base not matched to a gene. Germline values: CDR1 MGHRA, CDR2 YSYEKL. This CDR3 is 15 amino acids long. In DNA, the CDR3 is TGCGCCAGCAGCCAAGTGGGACAGGGGAACTATGGCTACACCTTC. This encodes CASSQVGQGNYGYTF.

A single count supports this clone. The J gene is TRBJ2-1, the V gene TRBV19; 13 bases match TRBD2. The germline CDR1 and CDR2 sequences are LNHDA and SQIVND (reference sequence). This CDR3 spans 16 amino acids. Trimming took 7 bases from V and 8 from J; bases not matched to a gene: 11. The CDR3 DNA follows: TGTGCCAGTAAACCTACTAGCGGGAGGGCCCGGTATGAGCAGTTCTTC. Its translation is CASKPTSGRARYEQFF.

In this sample, this clone turned up a few times. This chain links TRBV25-1 with TRBJ2-7; 8 nucleotides match TRBD1. From germline, CDR1 is MGHDK and CDR2 SYGVNS. The J segment lost 2 bases and the V segment lost 5 bases, leaving 8 bases of the junction unmatched. The length of the CDR3 is 15 residues. CDR3 region: CASSPGTGDTYEQYF. In DNA, the CDR3 is TGTGCCAGCAGTCCAGGGACAGGAGATACCTACGAGCAGTACTTC.

This sequence joins TRBV5-1 and TRBJ1-6; 10 nucleotides line up with TRBD1. In germline, CDR1 is SGHRS, CDR2 YFSETQ. The CDR3 has 15 amino acids. V was pared by 0 bases and J by 7 bases, with 1 base of the junction left unmatched. The CDR3 DNA reads TGCGCCAGCAGCTTGGAGGGACAGGGGAATTCACCCCTCCACTTT. It translates to CASSLEGQGNSPLHF.

This chain joins TRBV7-9 and TRBJ2-3; 7 bases align to TRBD2. Unmatched junction bases numbered 7, after V lost 1 base and J lost 0 bases. Germline-derived CDR1 and CDR2 are SEHNR and FQNEAQ (reference sequence). CDR3 length equals 17 residues. The CDR3 protein is CASSLGLLAESTDTQYF. As DNA, the CDR3 is TGTGCCAGCAGCTTAGGCCTCCTAGCGGAAAGCACAGATACGCAGTATTTT.

The chain couples TRBV9 to TRBJ2-3, with 7 positions matching TRBD2. The V gene end was trimmed by 0 bases and the J gene end by 4 bases; junction bases not matched to a gene: 8. The CDR3 runs to 16 residues. Germline V gene data show CDR1 as SGDLS and CDR2 as YYNGEE. The CDR3 coding sequence is TGTGCCAGCAGCGTAGAGATCGGGAGGTCATCAGATACGCAGTATTTT. Translation: CASSVEIGRSSDTQYF.

In DNA form, the CDR3 reads TGTGCCAGCAGTCACCTACTAGCGGGAGACACAGATACGCAGTATTTT. It codes for CASSHLLAGDTDTQYF. This chain connects TRBV28 to TRBJ2-3; 11 positions agree with TRBD2. The CDR3 length is 16 residues. Germline V CDR1 and CDR2: MDHEN, SYDVKM. V shed 5 bases, J shed 2 bases, and the junction held 6 bases outside the gene matches.

The chain carries TRBV10-1 and TRBJ2-1; a possible D gene is TRBD1 (5 bases). V dropped 4 bases and J dropped 9 bases, with 16 bases sitting between them. Germline V lookup: CDR1 WNHNN, CDR2 SYGVQD (reference sequence). The CDR3 length is 14 residues. The CDR3 spells CASSASGIRREQFF. The CDR3 bases are TGCGCCAGCAGTGCATCAGGGATCCGACGTGAGCAGTTCTTC.

This clone is a singleton in its sample. The chain combines TRBV7-2 with TRBJ2-7, with D tentatively TRBD2 (6 bases). V lost 2 bases and J 5 bases, leaving 10 bases between the germline ends. The germline V gene encodes CDR1 SGHTA and CDR2 FQGNSA. This CDR3 spans 13 amino acids. The CDR3 is CASSLRTTDEQYF. CDR3 nucleotides: TGTGCCAGCAGCTTAAGGACTACCGACGAGCAGTACTTC. The full variable domain, rest sourced from reference TRBV7-2 and TRBJ2-7, is GAGVSQSPSNKVTEKGKDVELRCDPISGHTALYWYRQSLGQGLEFLIYFQGNSAPDKSGLPSDRFSAERTGGSVSTLTIQRTQQEDSAVYLCASSLRTTDEQYFGPGTRLTVT.

This rearrangement joins TRBV11-2 to TRBJ2-1; 7 nucleotides match TRBD2. Germline V gives CDR1 SGHAT, CDR2 FQNNGV. Trimming took 1 base from V and 3 from J; bases not matched to a gene: 6. This CDR3 spans 16 amino acids. CDR3 sequence: CASSLGASGLYNEQFF. In DNA, the CDR3 is TGTGCCAGCAGCTTAGGGGCTAGCGGCCTCTACAATGAGCAGTTCTTC.

The chain combines TRBV7-9 with TRBJ2-5; 7 positions agree with TRBD2. Germline lookup yields CDR1 SEHNR and CDR2 FQNEAQ (reference sequence). V lost 5 bases, J lost 14 bases, and 11 bases stayed unmatched. The length of the CDR3 is 12 residues. CDR3 protein: CASSQTSGTTYF. The DNA of the CDR3 is TGTGCCAGCAGCCAGACTTCCGGGACTACCTACTTC.